A selection of T cell receptor beta chains follows, all from one sample in a study of blood T cell repertoires in COVID-19. The repertoire was sequenced with immunoSEQ multiplex PCR; TCRdb's copy has only in-frame clones and lacks some. The sample includes almost 400,000 clones, 89% of them seen just once. Sequencing input: PBMCs or T cells enriched from blood (not recorded which). These receptors were taken from a woman younger than 45 who had recovered from COVID-19. Each CDR3 is given with its conserved first and last residue.

v_gene: TRBV24-1
CDR3aa: CATSDLSTSGRSTDTQYF

v_gene: TRBV11-2
CDR3aa: CASSPAEGLNTEAFF

v_gene: TRBV9
CDR3aa: CASSPGTGGLDGYTF

v_gene: TRBV28
CDR3aa: CASSLWQGTGVFQPQHF

v_gene: TRBV7-8
CDR3aa: CASSSQGLGSNQPQHF

v_gene: TRBV15
CDR3aa: CATSRGASRGLGDSNQPQHF

v_gene: TRBV5-1
CDR3aa: CASSSTGYYSEAFF

v_gene: TRBV7-2
CDR3aa: CASSLAQGYNSPLHF

v_gene: TRBV5-3
CDR3aa: CARSPLGQGNSPGNTIYF

v_gene: TRBV28
CDR3aa: CASSLTGGWRAFF

v_gene: TRBV6-1
CDR3aa: CASSEWSFKSSYNSPLHF

v_gene: TRBV30
CDR3aa: CAWSVGQGSYEQYF

v_gene: TRBV7-9
CDR3aa: CASSLALLGLAGESDTQYF